Shown below are 22 T cell receptor beta chains from a single sample sequenced in a study of T-cell reconstitution after alpha-beta-depleted transplantation in children. Unique molecular identifiers were built into the TCRbeta library. Each CDR3 protein is one row after TCRdb ran MiXCR on the PCR reads. The sample records 300,000 to 400,000 distinct CDR3 sequences, roughly 25% being singletons. The input for sequencing was PBMCs, mostly from graft donor cells, taken 180 days after TCRalphabeta/CD19-depleted stem cell transplant. These receptors originate from a male patient under 18 who had a stem cell transplant for acute lymphoblastic leukemia, so the T cells may come from the graft donor.

The rearrangement joins TRBV6-1 to TRBJ2-1, with D uncertain. Germline CDR1 is MNHNS and CDR2 is SASEGT. The V and J ends lost 8 bases and 0 bases respectively, with 11 bases between them. This CDR3 is 14 amino acids long. In nucleotides, the CDR3 is TGTGCCAGCCATTTGGGTGTCTCCTACAATGAGCAGTTCTTC. This gives the protein CASHLGVSYNEQFF.

The chain recombines TRBV27 with TRBJ2-7; D might be TRBD1 (6 bases). CDR3 length equals 14 residues. Trimming stripped 6 bases from V and 2 bases from J, with 14 bases between. Germline V gene sequence: CDR1 MNHEY, CDR2 SMNVEV (reference sequence). The CDR3 protein is CASSRQVGPYEQYF. CDR3 coding DNA: TGTGCCAGCAGCAGACAGGTGGGACCCTACGAGCAGTACTTC.

As for this clonotype: Mismatch with germline at one junction end may stem from a read error. V usage is TRBV29-1 and J usage is TRBJ2-6, with a possible D match to TRBD1 (5 bases). Germline CDR1 reads SQVTM; CDR2 reads ANQGSEA. There are 14 residues in the CDR3. In DNA form, the CDR3 reads TGCAGCGCGTTGGGTTCCTCTGGGGCCAACGTCCCGACTTTC. Its protein product is CSALGSSGANVPTF.

The genes are TRBV12-3 or TRBV12-4 and TRBJ2-5; 7 positions match TRBD2. This CDR3 region has 14 residues. The trim removed 1 base at V and 6 bases at J, leaving 5 bases unmatched. For the CDR3, the DNA is TGTGCCAGCAGTTTAGTGGGCGGGAGTAAGACCCAGTACTTC. Protein: CASSLVGGSKTQYF.

V gene TRBV20-1 combines with J gene TRBJ1-2, with D possibly being TRBD1 (6 bases). This CDR3 has 15 amino acids. Germline V gene sequence: CDR1 DFQATT, CDR2 SNEGSKA (reference sequence). V was trimmed by 1 base and J by 0 bases, leaving 12 bases between them. The CDR3 loop is CSARGGGIANYGYTF. In nucleotides, the CDR3 is TGCAGTGCTAGAGGAGGGGGGATAGCTAACTATGGCTACACCTTC.

This clonotype was detected only once. J is TRBJ2-7 and V is TRBV7-9; no reliable D call. V lost 1 base, J lost 4 bases, and 17 bases lay in between. The V gene's germline CDR1 is SEHNR and CDR2 FQNEAQ (reference sequence). The CDR3 is made up of 16 amino acids. The CDR3 DNA follows: TGTGCCAGCAGCTTAGGTTTTCAGGCCCCTTGGTACGAGCAGTACTTC. Translated, it gives CASSLGFQAPWYEQYF.

Only a few counts were recorded for this clonotype. The rearrangement uses TRBV5-1 and TRBJ1-5; TRBD1 might be the D (5 bases). The V end lost 0 bases, the J end lost 11 bases, and 15 bases lay between the germline ends. This CDR3 is built from 14 residues. Germline lookup yields CDR1 SGHRS and CDR2 YFSETQ. In DNA, the CDR3 is TGCGCCAGCAGCTTGGAGGCGGCCGGGGGTACCCAGCATTTT. Translating it yields CASSLEAAGGTQHF.

This clonotype was observed a few times. CDR3: CASSFPVAGNTDTQYF. The CDR3 nucleotides are TGCGCCAGCAGCTTCCCGGTAGCGGGTAACACAGATACGCAGTATTTT. The V and J genes are TRBV5-1 and TRBJ2-3; 7 bases map to TRBD2. Germline values: CDR1 SGHRS, CDR2 YFSETQ. CDR3 length: 16 residues. J lost 2 bases, V lost 2 bases, and 8 bases had no gene match.

The V call is TRBV11-2, the J call TRBJ1-5; D gene uncertain. Trimming shortened V by 1 base and J by 0 bases, and 10 bases separated the two germline ends. The CDR3 extends over 16 amino acids. CDR1 and CDR2 from the germline V gene are SGHAT and FQNNGV. The CDR3 here is CASSLVLGDSNQPQHF. In DNA, the CDR3 is TGTGCCAGCAGCTTAGTCTTGGGAGATAGCAATCAGCCCCAGCATTTT.

The gene calls are TRBV7-3 and TRBJ2-3; D is unclear. The CDR3 runs to 17 residues. V was shortened by 5 bases and J by 2 bases, with 20 bases between the two germline ends. CDR1 and CDR2 (germline): SGHTA, FQGTGA. In DNA, the CDR3 is TGTGCCAGCAGCCCCCCGAGGCCTACCCTAATCACAGATACGCAGTATTTT. This codes for CASSPPRPTLITDTQYF.

This CDR3 reads CASYGYANQETQYF. The DNA for the CDR3 is TGTGCCAGCTACGGTTACGCCAACCAAGAGACCCAGTACTTC. J is TRBJ2-5 and V is TRBV7-6; unclear D gene. In germline, CDR1 is SGHVS, CDR2 FNYEAQ. This CDR3 has 14 amino acids. The ends were cut back, 8 bases at V and 0 bases at J, with 13 bases in the middle. The entire variable domain, with the rest obtained from reference TRBV7-6 and TRBJ2-5, is as follows: GAGVSQSPRYKVTKRGQDVALRCDPISGHVSLYWYRQALGQGPEFLTYFNYEAQQDKSGLPNDRFSAERPEGSISTLTIQRTEQRDSAMYRCASYGYANQETQYFGPGTRLLVL.

This chain joins TRBV6-1 and TRBJ2-7; 9 nucleotides line up with TRBD2. J lost 1 base, V lost 5 bases, and 9 bases had no gene match. The V gene's germline CDR1 is MNHNS and CDR2 SASEGT. This CDR3 comprises 16 residues. CDR3 DNA: TGTGCCAGCAGTACCCAGACTAGCGGCAGATCCTACGAGCAGTACTTC. This gives the protein CASSTQTSGRSYEQYF.

This chain links TRBV5-1 with TRBJ1-5; TRBD1 aligns across 8 bases. Germline V gives CDR1 SGHRS, CDR2 YFSETQ. The CDR3 extends over 16 amino acids. Trimming at V came to 0 bases and at J to 3 bases, leaving 5 bases not matched to a gene. The CDR3 loop is CASSLGGTGVNQPQHF. In DNA, the CDR3 is TGCGCCAGCAGCTTGGGCGGGACAGGTGTCAATCAGCCCCAGCATTTT. Combining the CDR3 with reference TRBV5-1 and TRBJ1-5 gives the whole variable domain KAGVTQTPRYLIKTRGQQVTLSCSPISGHRSVSWYQQTPGQGLQFLFEYFSETQRNKGNFPGRFSGRQFSNSRSEMNVSTLELGDSALYLCASSLGGTGVNQPQHFGDGTRLSIL.

In its sample, this clonotype was seen a few times. The chain combines TRBV15 with TRBJ2-7, with D unclear. The ends were cut back, 2 bases at V and 2 bases at J, with 13 bases in the middle. This CDR3 comprises 15 residues. In germline, CDR1 is LNHNV, CDR2 YYDKDF (reference sequence). The CDR3 bases are TGTGCCACCAGCAGAATCCGGACCTCCCCCTACGAGCAGTACTTC. Translation gives CATSRIRTSPYEQYF.

The rearrangement links TRBV13 to TRBJ2-3, with TRBD2 matching 8 bases. The trim removed 3 bases at V and 2 bases at J, leaving 7 bases unmatched. The germline CDR1 and CDR2 sequences are PRHDT and FYEKMQ (reference sequence). CDR3 length equals 16 residues. CDR3 sequence (DNA): TGTGCCAGCAGCTTTCTGGCGGGAGGAGACACAGATACGCAGTATTTT. It specifies CASSFLAGGDTDTQYF.

The rearrangement joins TRBV4-1 to TRBJ2-1; 7 bases fit TRBD2. The CDR3 covers 14 residues. CDR1 is MGHRA, CDR2 YSYEKL, per germline. Trimming at V came to 0 bases and at J to 9 bases, leaving 5 bases not matched to a gene. Written as DNA, the CDR3 is TGCGCCAGCAGCCAAGATAGTTGGGGGGGTGAGCAGTTCTTC. Its translation is CASSQDSWGGEQFF.

The table lists this clonotype with a few counts. The rearrangement links TRBV10-3 to TRBJ2-1; D remains ambiguous. This CDR3 region has 16 residues. V was cut by 0 bases and J by 0 bases, with 9 bases left in between. Germline assignment: CDR1 ENHRY and CDR2 SYGVKD. CDR3 nucleotides: TGTGCCATCAGTGAGTCGGACCGGAGCTCCTACAATGAGCAGTTCTTC. Protein product: CAISESDRSSYNEQFF.

V gene TRBV3-1 combines with J gene TRBJ2-1; tentatively, D is TRBD2 (6 bases). Germline lookup yields CDR1 LGHDT and CDR2 YNNKEL (reference sequence). V was clipped by 4 bases and J by 5 bases, with 9 bases between them. The length of the CDR3 is 13 residues. Here the CDR3 reads CASSRDFDNEQFF. The DNA of the CDR3 is TGTGCCAGCAGCCGGGACTTTGACAATGAGCAGTTCTTC.

This clonotype was counted only a few times. The chain combines TRBV15 with TRBJ2-3; D unclear. V lost 5 bases to trimming and J lost 2 bases, with 17 bases between them. The CDR3 spans 16 residues. Per germline, CDR1 LNHNV and CDR2 YYDKDF (reference sequence). The CDR3 region has the DNA TGTGCCACCAGCTATCCCCGGCGGAGAGTCACAGATACGCAGTATTTT. Encoded protein: CATSYPRRRVTDTQYF.

This clonotype was detected only a few times. This chain links TRBV10-2 with TRBJ1-6, with D uncertain. The germline V gene has CDR1 WSHSY and CDR2 SAAADI. CDR3 length: 16 residues. The V gene lost 8 bases and the J gene lost 0 bases, with 14 bases spanning the gap. The CDR3 DNA follows: TGCGCCAGCGGCCTGACTCTTAACTCCTATAATTCACCCCTCCACTTT. It codes for CASGLTLNSYNSPLHF.

The chain combines TRBV5-1 with TRBJ2-2; no clear D. CDR1 and CDR2 (germline): SGHRS, YFSETQ. Trimming took off 0 bases at V and 3 bases at J, with 9 bases between the two ends. The CDR3 spans 15 residues. The CDR3 region is CASSLEYAYTGELFF. The DNA for the CDR3 is TGCGCCAGCAGCTTGGAGTACGCTTACACCGGGGAGCTGTTTTTT. The full variable domain, its missing parts supplied by reference TRBV5-1 and TRBJ2-2, is KAGVTQTPRYLIKTRGQQVTLSCSPISGHRSVSWYQQTPGQGLQFLFEYFSETQRNKGNFPGRFSGRQFSNSRSEMNVSTLELGDSALYLCASSLEYAYTGELFFGEGSRLTVL.

This clonotype was seen just once. The V and J genes are TRBV7-9 and TRBJ2-7; 7 bases fit TRBD2. The CDR3 is 16 residues long. The junction had 12 bases not matched to a gene; V was cut back by 5 bases and J by 2 bases. Germline CDR1 and CDR2: SEHNR and FQNEAQ (reference sequence). For the CDR3, the DNA is TGTGCCAGCAGCCCTATTAGCGGGTTCCCGACCTACGAGCAGTACTTC. Residues: CASSPISGFPTYEQYF.